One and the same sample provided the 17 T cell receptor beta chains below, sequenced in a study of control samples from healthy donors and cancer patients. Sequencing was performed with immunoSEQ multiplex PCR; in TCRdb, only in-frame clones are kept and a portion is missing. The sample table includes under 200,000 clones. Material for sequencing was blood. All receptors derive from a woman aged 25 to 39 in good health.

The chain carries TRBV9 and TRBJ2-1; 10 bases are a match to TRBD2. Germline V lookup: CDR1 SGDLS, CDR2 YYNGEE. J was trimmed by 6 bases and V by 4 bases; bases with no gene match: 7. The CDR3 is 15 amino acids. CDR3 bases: TGTGCCAGCAGCATACTAGCGGGGAGTTTCAATGAGCAGTTCTTC. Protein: CASSILAGSFNEQFF.

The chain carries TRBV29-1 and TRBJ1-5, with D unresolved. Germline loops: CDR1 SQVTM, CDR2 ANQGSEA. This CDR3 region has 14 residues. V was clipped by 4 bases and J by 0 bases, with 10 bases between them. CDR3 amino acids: CSVVYSNSNQPQHF. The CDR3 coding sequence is TGCAGCGTTGTGTACAGTAATAGCAATCAGCCCCAGCATTTT.

CDR3: CASRADRDHYGYTF. In nucleotides, the CDR3 is TGTGCCAGCAGGGCGGACAGGGATCACTATGGCTACACCTTC. The V call is TRBV6-5, the J call TRBJ1-2, with 8 bases that match TRBD1. Germline V gene sequence: CDR1 MNHEY, CDR2 SVGAGI. This CDR3 is built from 14 residues. Trimming removed 6 bases from V and 3 bases from J; junction bases left unmatched: 6.

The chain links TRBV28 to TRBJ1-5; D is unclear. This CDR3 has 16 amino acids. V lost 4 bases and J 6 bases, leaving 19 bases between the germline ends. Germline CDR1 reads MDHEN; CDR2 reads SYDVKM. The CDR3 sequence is CASSWPVTAIRQPQHF. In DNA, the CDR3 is TGTGCCAGCAGTTGGCCCGTTACAGCTATCCGTCAGCCCCAGCATTTT.

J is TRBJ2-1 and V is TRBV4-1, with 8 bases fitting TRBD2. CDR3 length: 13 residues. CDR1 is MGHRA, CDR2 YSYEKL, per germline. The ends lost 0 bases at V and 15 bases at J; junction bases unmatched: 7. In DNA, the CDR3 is TGCGCCAGCAGCCAAGATTTAAGCGGGGGATGGTTCTTC. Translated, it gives CASSQDLSGGWFF.

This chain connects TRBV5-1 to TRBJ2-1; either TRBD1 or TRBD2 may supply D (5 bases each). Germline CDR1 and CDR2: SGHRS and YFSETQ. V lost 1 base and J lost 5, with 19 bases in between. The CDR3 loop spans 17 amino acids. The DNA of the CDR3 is TGCGCCAGCAGCTTGTACTCGGGGACCAGGATCCACAATGAGCAGTTCTTC. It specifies CASSLYSGTRIHNEQFF.

The CDR3 reads CASSLGRAEAFF. The CDR3 DNA reads as TGCGCCAGCAGCCTTGGACGAGCTGAAGCTTTCTTT. The genes are TRBV4-3 and TRBJ1-1; no definite D call. This CDR3 contains 12 residues. CDR1 and CDR2 (germline): LGHNA, YSLEER. V was trimmed by 4 bases and J by 6 bases, leaving 9 bases between them.

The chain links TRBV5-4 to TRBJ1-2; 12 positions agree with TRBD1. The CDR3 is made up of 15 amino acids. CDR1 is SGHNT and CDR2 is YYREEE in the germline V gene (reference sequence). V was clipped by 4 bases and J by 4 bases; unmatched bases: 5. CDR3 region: CASSHGTGGIYGYTF. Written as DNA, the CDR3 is TGTGCCAGCAGCCATGGGACAGGGGGCATCTATGGCTACACCTTC. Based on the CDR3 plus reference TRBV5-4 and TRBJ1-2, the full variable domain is ETGVTQSPTHLIKTRGQQVTLRCSSQSGHNTVSWYQQALGQGPQFIFQYYREEENGRGNFPPRFSGLQFPNYSSELNVNALELDDSALYLCASSHGTGGIYGYTFGSGTRLTVV.

CDR3 amino acids: CASSIGGWGTEAFF. For the CDR3, the DNA is TGTGCCAGTAGTATAGGGGGCTGGGGGACTGAAGCTTTCTTT. The chain has TRBV19 and TRBJ1-1; maybe TRBD1 (5 bases). CDR3 length: 14 amino acids. Trimming pared 1 base from V and 5 bases from J, leaving 11 bases between. Germline loops: CDR1 LNHDA, CDR2 SQIVND (reference sequence). Filled out from reference TRBV19 and TRBJ1-1, the complete variable domain reads DGGITQSPKYLFRKEGQNVTLSCEQNLNHDAMYWYRQDPGQGLRLIYYSQIVNDFQKGDIAEGYSVSREKKESFPLTVTSAQKNPTAFYLCASSIGGWGTEAFFGQGTRLTVV.

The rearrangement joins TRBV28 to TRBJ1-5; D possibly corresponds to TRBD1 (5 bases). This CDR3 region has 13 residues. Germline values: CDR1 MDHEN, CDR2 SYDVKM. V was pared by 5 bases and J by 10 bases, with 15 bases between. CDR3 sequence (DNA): TGTGCCAGCAGTGTCCGCAGGGCCCGACCCCAGCATTTT. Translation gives CASSVRRARPQHF.

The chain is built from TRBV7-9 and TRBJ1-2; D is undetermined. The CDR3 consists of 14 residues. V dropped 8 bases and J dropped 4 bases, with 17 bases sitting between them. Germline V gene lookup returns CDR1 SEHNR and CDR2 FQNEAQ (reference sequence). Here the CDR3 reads CASAPAGIIYGYTF. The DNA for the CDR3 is TGTGCCAGCGCGCCGGCTGGGATCATCTATGGCTACACCTTC. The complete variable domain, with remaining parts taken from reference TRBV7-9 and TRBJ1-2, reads DTGVSQNPRHKITKRGQNVTFRCDPISEHNRLYWYRQTLGQGPEFLTYFQNEAQLEKSRLLSDRFSAERPKGSFSTLEIQRTEQGDSAMYLCASAPAGIIYGYTFGSGTRLTVV.

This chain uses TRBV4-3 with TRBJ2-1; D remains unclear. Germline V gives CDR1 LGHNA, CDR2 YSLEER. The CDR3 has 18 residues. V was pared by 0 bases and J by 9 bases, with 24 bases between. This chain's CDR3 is CASSQETGLSTALGEQFF. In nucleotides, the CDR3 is TGCGCCAGCAGCCAAGAGACGGGCCTCTCGACTGCGTTGGGTGAGCAGTTCTTC.

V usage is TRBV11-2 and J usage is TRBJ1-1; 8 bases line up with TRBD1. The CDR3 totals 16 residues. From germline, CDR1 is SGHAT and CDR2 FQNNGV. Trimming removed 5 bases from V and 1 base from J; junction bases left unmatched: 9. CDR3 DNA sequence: TGTGCCAGCAGCCCACAATTCGGACAGGGGAACACTGAAGCTTTCTTT. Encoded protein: CASSPQFGQGNTEAFF. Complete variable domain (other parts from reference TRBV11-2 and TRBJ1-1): EAGVAQSPRYKIIEKRQSVAFWCNPISGHATLYWYQQILGQGPKLLIQFQNNGVVDDSQLPKDRFSAERLKGVDSTLKIQPAKLEDSAVYLCASSPQFGQGNTEAFFGQGTRLTVV.

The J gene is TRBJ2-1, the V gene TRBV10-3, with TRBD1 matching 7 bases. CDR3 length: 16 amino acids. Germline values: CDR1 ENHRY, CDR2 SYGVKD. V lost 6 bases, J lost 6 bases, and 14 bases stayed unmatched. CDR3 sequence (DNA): TGTGCCATCAGGGGATCACCGGGACAGCGAACCAATGAGCAGTTCTTC. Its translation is CAIRGSPGQRTNEQFF.

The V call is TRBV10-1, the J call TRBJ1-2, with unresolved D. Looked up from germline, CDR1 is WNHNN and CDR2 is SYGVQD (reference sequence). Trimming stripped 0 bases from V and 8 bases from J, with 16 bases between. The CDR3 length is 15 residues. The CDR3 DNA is TGCGCCAGCAGTGAGTCGATGGCGGGTTACCAGGGCTACACCTTC. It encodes CASSESMAGYQGYTF.

The CDR3 sequence is CASSLYPGLTTEAFF. The CDR3 DNA follows: TGCGCCAGCAGCTTGTATCCGGGACTGACGACTGAAGCTTTCTTT. The rearrangement joins TRBV5-1 to TRBJ1-1; D may be TRBD1 (5 bases). CDR3 length: 15 residues. V was cut by 1 base and J by 5 bases, with 15 bases left in between. Germline CDR1 reads SGHRS; CDR2 reads YFSETQ.

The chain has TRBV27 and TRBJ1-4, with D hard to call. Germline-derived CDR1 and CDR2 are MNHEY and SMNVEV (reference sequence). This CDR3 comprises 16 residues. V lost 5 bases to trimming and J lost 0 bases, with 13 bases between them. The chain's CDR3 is CASSPEEGTTNEKLFF. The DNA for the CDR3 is TGTGCCAGCAGTCCGGAGGAAGGGACAACTAATGAAAAACTGTTTTTT.